This T cell receptor (beta chain) was found in a study of regulatory T cells in long-lasting Graves disease. The sample holds a few counts of this clonotype. Its antigen is currently unknown. Trimming shortened V by 5 bases and J by 7 bases, and 27 bases separated the two germline ends. Per germline, CDR1 MGHRA and CDR2 YSYEKL. The CDR3 contains 18 residues. Whole-study findings and limits: Patients with persistent Graves' had lower TCR diversity than newly diagnosed patients.

The time point here: newly diagnosed GD, antithyroid drugs for less than 3 months. Construction of the TCR library relied on RNA isolated from PBMCs. The guidelines of the American Thyroid Association were the basis for diagnosing Graves' disease. HTBI primers from iRepertoire and Arm-PCR of CDR3 regions yielded the TCR beta libraries. Using its own MiXCR run on the multiplex PCR reads, TCRdb lists one record per CDR3 protein. The sample lists under 450,000 distinct CDR3 sequences, approximately 12% occurring once. These data were also reused for a study on T cells in Graves' hyperthyroidism and ophthalmopathy.

The origin of this receptor is a woman between 18 and 29 years old with Graves disease. The specimen was peripheral blood mononuclear cells (PBMCs), collected at new diagnosis, from a patient treated with antithyroid drugs. The rearrangement links TRBV4-1 to TRBJ2-1, with D tentatively TRBD1 (9 bases). For the CDR3, the DNA is TGCGCCAGCAGCACACAACAGGGGGCTAGCGGGCCTGCAAATGAGCAGTTCTTC. Translated, it gives CASSTQQGASGPANEQFF.